The clone carrying this T cell receptor (beta chain) came up once. Assay used: immunoSEQ multiplex PCR; TCRdb lists only in-frame clones, some missing. The table lists hundreds of thousands of clones, approximately 90% of them singletons. The data are from a study of blood T cell repertoires in COVID-19. The V and J ends lost 3 bases and 5 bases, in that order; junction bases with no gene match: 8. In germline, CDR1 is MGHDK, CDR2 SYGVNS. The length of the CDR3 is 15 residues. Sample: PBMCs or T cells enriched from blood (not recorded which). This sequence originates from a woman in her forties who had recovered from COVID-19. The genes are TRBV25-1 and TRBJ2-5; 8 nucleotides agree with TRBD1. CDR3 sequence reads: CASSDLTGAGETQYF. CDR3 nucleotides: TGTGCCAGCAGTGACCTGACAGGGGCGGGGGAGACCCAGTACTTC.